Below are 24 T cell receptor beta chains sequenced from a single sample in a study of blood T cell repertoires in COVID-19. Libraries were prepared by immunoSEQ multiplex PCR; TCRdb keeps only in-frame clonotypes and omits some of them. The top ten clones hold around 2% of a sample with over 250,000 clones, more than 75% of them seen once. Input material: PBMCs or T cells enriched from blood (not recorded which). These receptors all stem from a woman aged 55-70 years in a cohort exposed to, infected with or recovered from COVID-19 (not recorded which).

The chain carries TRBV5-1 and TRBJ2-7; D remains unclear. Trimming removed 0 bases at V and 10 bases at J, with 14 bases between. This CDR3 has 13 residues. Germline V gene data show CDR1 as SGHRS and CDR2 as YFSETQ. CDR3 loop: CASSLEKRSSQYF. The CDR3 DNA follows: TGCGCCAGCAGCTTGGAAAAGAGGAGCTCCCAGTACTTC.

The chain carries TRBV3-1 (or the pseudogene TRBV3-2) and TRBJ1-2, with D hard to call. V lost 3 bases and J lost 7, with 12 bases in between. This CDR3 spans 13 amino acids. The germline V gene encodes CDR1 LGHDT and CDR2 YNNKEL (reference sequence). The CDR3 DNA reads TGTGCCAGCAGCCAGCGAGGGAATCTTGGCTACACCTTC. This codes for CASSQRGNLGYTF.

V is TRBV28 and J is TRBJ1-5; maybe TRBD1 (6 bases). This CDR3 contains 15 residues. Per the germline V gene, CDR1 is MDHEN and CDR2 is SYDVKM. With 1 base removed from V and 9 bases from J, the gap between germline ends came to 16 bases. The CDR3 protein is CASSLSPGGARPQHF. The CDR3 nucleotides read TGTGCCAGCAGTTTATCCCCGGGGGGGGCGCGGCCCCAGCATTTT.

This clone was recorded only once. V usage is TRBV24-1 and J usage is TRBJ2-1; TRBD2 matches 8 bases. The CDR3 sequence is 14 residues long. Trimming took 5 bases from V and 4 from J; bases not matched to a gene: 3. Looked up from germline, CDR1 is KGHDR and CDR2 is SFDVKD. CDR3 region: CATSASGGYNEQFF. CDR3 in DNA: TGTGCCACCAGTGCCAGCGGGGGTTACAATGAGCAGTTCTTC.

The chain uses TRBV9 and TRBJ2-7; 7 bases agree with TRBD1. With V trimmed by 4 bases and J by 3 bases, 7 bases remained unmatched. CDR3 size: 14 residues. Germline V gene sequence: CDR1 SGDLS, CDR2 YYNGEE. The CDR3, as DNA: TGTGCCAGCAGCTCTAGGGACAGTGGCTACGAGCAGTACTTC. Encoded protein: CASSSRDSGYEQYF.

The rearrangement joins TRBV28 to TRBJ1-1; 9 positions match TRBD1. From germline, CDR1 is MDHEN and CDR2 SYDVKM. The CDR3 consists of 12 residues. V was clipped by 5 bases and J by 10 bases; unmatched bases: 5. CDR3 in DNA: TGTGCCAGCAGTCCTCAGGACAGGGGAGCTTTCTTT. It yields the protein CASSPQDRGAFF. The complete variable domain, with remaining parts taken from reference TRBV28 and TRBJ1-1, reads DVKVTQSSRYLVKRTGEKVFLECVQDMDHENMFWYRQDPGLGLRLIYFSYDVKMKEKGDIPEGYSVSREKKERFSLILESASTNQTSMYLCASSPQDRGAFFGQGTRLTVV.

This chain joins TRBV6-2 or TRBV6-3 and TRBJ2-5, with TRBD2 matching 11 bases. V shed 2 bases and J 3 bases; nucleotides not matched to a gene: 2. The length of the CDR3 is 15 residues. Germline V gene lookup returns CDR1 MNHEY and CDR2 SVGEGT. The CDR3 bases are TGTGCCAGCAGTTACACGGGACTAGCGGAAGAGACCCAGTACTTC. Amino acids: CASSYTGLAEETQYF.

The chain employs TRBV30 and TRBJ1-1; D is unresolved. CDR1 and CDR2 from the germline V gene are GTSNPN and SVGIG (reference sequence). V lost 0 bases and J 4 bases, leaving 15 bases between the germline ends. The CDR3 runs 15 residues. The CDR3: CAWSVRSGIGTEAFF. The CDR3 DNA follows: TGTGCCTGGAGTGTACGTTCCGGGATCGGCACTGAAGCTTTCTTT.

The chain is built from TRBV6-4 and TRBJ2-2; TRBD1 might be the D (5 bases). This CDR3 spans 14 amino acids. Trimming took 4 bases from V and 4 from J, leaving 10 bases between them. The germline CDR1 and CDR2 sequences are MRHNA and SNTAGT. DNA for the CDR3: TGTGCCAGCAGTGCTACAGGCCCCACCGGGGAGCTGTTTTTT. Encoded protein: CASSATGPTGELFF.

V and J are TRBV28 and TRBJ2-7; perhaps TRBD2 as D (5 bases). The CDR3 totals 13 residues. Germline lookup yields CDR1 MDHEN and CDR2 SYDVKM. V gave up 10 bases and J gave up 4 bases, with 17 bases separating them. CDR3 in amino acids: CATKRGKGYEQYF. DNA for the CDR3: TGTGCCACCAAGAGAGGGAAAGGGTACGAGCAGTACTTC.

The chain has TRBV30 and TRBJ1-5, with TRBD1 as a possible D gene (6 bases). Germline lookup yields CDR1 GTSNPN and CDR2 SVGIG (reference sequence). V dropped 2 bases and J dropped 2 bases, with 10 bases sitting between them. The CDR3 runs 14 residues. CDR3 residues: CAWSTDSGNQPQHF. In DNA, the CDR3 is TGTGCCTGGAGTACGGACAGCGGCAATCAGCCCCAGCATTTT.

V is TRBV6-7 and J is TRBJ2-1; perhaps TRBD1 as D (6 bases). TRBV6-7 is classed as an ORF, of uncertain function. CDR3 length equals 11 residues. Trimming cost V 6 bases and J 9 bases, with 9 bases left between them. CDR3 loop: CASRKGGEQFF. The CDR3 nucleotides are TGTGCCAGCAGGAAAGGGGGTGAGCAGTTCTTC.

The chain is built from TRBV5-1 and TRBJ2-1; 12 nucleotides line up with TRBD2. The trim removed 0 bases at V and 0 bases at J, leaving 7 bases unmatched. There are 19 residues in the CDR3. Germline V lookup: CDR1 SGHRS, CDR2 YFSETQ. Written as DNA, the CDR3 is TGCGCCAGCAGCTTGGAAGCTAGCGGGAGGGTGAGCTCCTACAATGAGCAGTTCTTC. It translates to CASSLEASGRVSSYNEQFF. Full variable domain (missing parts from reference TRBV5-1 and TRBJ2-1): KAGVTQTPRYLIKTRGQQVTLSCSPISGHRSVSWYQQTPGQGLQFLFEYFSETQRNKGNFPGRFSGRQFSNSRSEMNVSTLELGDSALYLCASSLEASGRVSSYNEQFFGPGTRLTVL.

The V gene is TRBV29-1, the J gene TRBJ2-1; the match to TRBD2 covers 8 bases. The CDR3 has 14 residues. From germline, CDR1 is SQVTM and CDR2 ANQGSEA. With V trimmed by 6 bases and J by 4 bases, 8 bases remained unmatched. CDR3 nucleotides: TGCAGCGTAGGGACTAGTTGGATTTACAATGAGCAGTTCTTC. Translated, it gives CSVGTSWIYNEQFF.

This chain uses TRBV11-3 with TRBJ2-1; TRBD2 is a possible D gene (6 bases). This CDR3 region has 13 residues. V gave up 5 bases and J gave up 4 bases, with 9 bases separating them. Germline CDR1 SGHNT, CDR2 YENEEA. Written as DNA, the CDR3 is TGTGCCAGCAGCCGTGCGGGGTACAATGAGCAGTTCTTC. This sequence encodes CASSRAGYNEQFF.

This clone occurred a few times. Other DNA sequences in this specimen translate into the identical CDR3. The V gene is TRBV7-2, the J gene TRBJ2-3, with 9 bases lining up with TRBD2. CDR1 and CDR2 (germline): SGHTA, FQGNSA. Unmatched junction bases numbered 2, after V lost 1 base and J lost 3 bases. This CDR3 is 15 amino acids long. The CDR3 is CASSLVAGGTDTQYF. The CDR3 coding sequence is TGTGCCAGCAGCTTAGTGGCGGGAGGGACAGATACGCAGTATTTT. Full variable domain (rest looked up from reference TRBV7-2 and TRBJ2-3): GAGVSQSPSNKVTEKGKDVELRCDPISGHTALYWYRQSLGQGLEFLIYFQGNSAPDKSGLPSDRFSAERTGGSVSTLTIQRTQQEDSAVYLCASSLVAGGTDTQYFGPGTRLTVL.

This clone was seen just once. The chain has TRBV11-3 and TRBJ2-1; 7 bases map to TRBD1. This CDR3 region has 14 residues. V shed 5 bases and J 5 bases; nucleotides not matched to a gene: 6. Germline loops: CDR1 SGHNT, CDR2 YENEEA. DNA for the CDR3: TGTGCCAGCAGCCCCCGACAGGGAAACAATGAGCAGTTCTTC. This encodes CASSPRQGNNEQFF.

Ten or more counts support this clone. The chain is built from TRBV19 and TRBJ2-2, with D maybe TRBD1 (5 bases). This CDR3 has 13 amino acids. The V end lost 8 bases, the J end lost 6 bases, and 13 bases lay between the germline ends. Looked up from germline, CDR1 is LNHDA and CDR2 is SQIVND (reference sequence). This chain's CDR3 is CASGQGWAGELFF. The CDR3 region has the DNA TGTGCCAGTGGGCAGGGTTGGGCCGGGGAGCTGTTTTTT.

J is TRBJ2-1 and V is TRBV9; 7 bases line up with TRBD2. The CDR3 covers 15 residues. Trimming removed 6 bases from V and 0 bases from J; junction bases left unmatched: 6. Germline CDR1 and CDR2: SGDLS and YYNGEE. Here the CDR3 DNA reads TGTGCCAGCACCAGAAGCGGGACCTCCTACAATGAGCAGTTCTTC. Translated: CASTRSGTSYNEQFF.

This clone was observed a handful of times. The V and J genes are TRBV27 and TRBJ2-7, with D perhaps TRBD1 (6 bases). Trimming took 8 bases from V and 3 from J, leaving 14 bases between them. The CDR3 is 13 amino acids. Per the germline V gene, CDR1 is MNHEY and CDR2 is SMNVEV (reference sequence). The DNA for the CDR3 is TGTGCCAGCGGGTGGGGACAAATCTACGAGCAGTACTTC. Protein: CASGWGQIYEQYF.

J is TRBJ2-7 and V is TRBV28, with D unclear. Germline CDR1 is MDHEN and CDR2 is SYDVKM. The CDR3 loop spans 15 amino acids. V dropped 3 bases and J dropped 3 bases, with 15 bases sitting between them. The CDR3 bases are TGTGCCAGCAGTTTTCAATTCGGGTCTTTCTACGAGCAGTACTTC. Protein sequence: CASSFQFGSFYEQYF.

The CDR3 here is CASSTDSDYPWEQYF. CDR3 nucleotides: TGTGCCAGCAGTACCGATTCGGACTATCCTTGGGAGCAGTACTTC. The chain combines TRBV11-2 with TRBJ2-7; D is perhaps TRBD2 (6 bases). The V gene's germline CDR1 is SGHAT and CDR2 FQNNGV. The CDR3 length is 15 residues. V was cut by 6 bases and J by 7 bases, with 22 bases left in between.

The chain links TRBV7-8 to TRBJ2-7; D perhaps matches TRBD1 (5 bases). Trimming took 1 base from V and 2 from J, leaving 12 bases between them. The CDR3 has 15 amino acids. Germline V lookup: CDR1 SGHVS, CDR2 FQNEAQ. The CDR3 bases are TGTGCCAGCAGCTTAGACTTTCAAGGGGCCTACGAGCAGTACTTC. Protein sequence: CASSLDFQGAYEQYF.

CDR3 region: CATSDAARAQYF. CDR3 DNA sequence: TGTGCCACCAGTGATGCGGCCCGGGCCCAGTACTTC. V usage is TRBV24-1 and J usage is TRBJ2-5; D gene unclear. The CDR3 runs 12 residues. The germline V gene encodes CDR1 KGHDR and CDR2 SFDVKD. V was shortened by 3 bases and J by 9 bases, with 10 bases between the two germline ends.